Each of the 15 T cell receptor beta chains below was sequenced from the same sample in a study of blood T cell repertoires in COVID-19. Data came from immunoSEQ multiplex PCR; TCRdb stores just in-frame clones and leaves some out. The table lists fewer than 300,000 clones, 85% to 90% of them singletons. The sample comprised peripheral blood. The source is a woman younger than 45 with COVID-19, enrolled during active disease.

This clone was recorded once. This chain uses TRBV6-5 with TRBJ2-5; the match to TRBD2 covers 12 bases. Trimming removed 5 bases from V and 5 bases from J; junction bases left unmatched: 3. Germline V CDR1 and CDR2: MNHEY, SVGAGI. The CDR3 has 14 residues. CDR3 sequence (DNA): TGTGCCAGCAGTAGGACTAGCGGGGACGAGACCCAGTACTTC. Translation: CASSRTSGDETQYF.

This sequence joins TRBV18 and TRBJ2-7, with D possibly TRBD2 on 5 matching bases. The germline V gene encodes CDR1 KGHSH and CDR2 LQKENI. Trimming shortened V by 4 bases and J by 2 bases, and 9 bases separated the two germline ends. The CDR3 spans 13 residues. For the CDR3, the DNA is TGTGCCAGCTCACTTGGACTGGCCTACGAGCAGTACTTC. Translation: CASSLGLAYEQYF.

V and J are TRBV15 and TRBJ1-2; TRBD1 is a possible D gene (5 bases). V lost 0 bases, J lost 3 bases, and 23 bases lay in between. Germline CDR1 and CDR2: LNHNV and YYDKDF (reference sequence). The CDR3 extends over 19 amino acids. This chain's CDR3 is CATSRDRGGYKTRYYGYTF. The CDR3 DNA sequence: TGTGCCACCAGCAGAGATCGGGGGGGATATAAAACTCGGTACTATGGCTACACCTTC. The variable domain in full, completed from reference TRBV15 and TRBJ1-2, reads DAMVIQNPRYQVTQFGKPVTLSCSQTLNHNVMYWYQQKSSQAPKLLFHYYDKDFNNEADTPDNFQSRRPNTSFCFLDIRSPGLGDTAMYLCATSRDRGGYKTRYYGYTFGSGTRLTVV.

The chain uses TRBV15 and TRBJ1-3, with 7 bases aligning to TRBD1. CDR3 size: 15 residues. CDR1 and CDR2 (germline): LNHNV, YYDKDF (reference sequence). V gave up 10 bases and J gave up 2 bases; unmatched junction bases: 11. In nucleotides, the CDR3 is TGTGCCAGCCAGCCGTCCGGGACAGCTGGAAACACCATATATTTT. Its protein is CASQPSGTAGNTIYF.

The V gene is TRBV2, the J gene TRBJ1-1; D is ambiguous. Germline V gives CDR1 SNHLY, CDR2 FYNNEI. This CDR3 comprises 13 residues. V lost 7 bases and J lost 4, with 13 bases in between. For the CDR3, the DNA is TGTGCCAGCACTCAACGTCGGGGCACTGAAGCTTTCTTT. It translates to CASTQRRGTEAFF. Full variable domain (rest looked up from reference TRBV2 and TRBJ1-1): EPEVTQTPSHQVTQMGQEVILRCVPISNHLYFYWYRQILGQKVEFLVSFYNNEISEKSEIFDDQFSVERPDGSNFTLKIRSTKLEDSAMYFCASTQRRGTEAFFGQGTRLTVV.

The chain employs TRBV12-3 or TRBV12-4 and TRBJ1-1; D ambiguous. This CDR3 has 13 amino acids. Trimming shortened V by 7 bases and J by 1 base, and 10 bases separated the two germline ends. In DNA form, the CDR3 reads TGTGCCAGCATCAAGGCGGCGAACACTGAAGCTTTCTTT. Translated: CASIKAANTEAFF.

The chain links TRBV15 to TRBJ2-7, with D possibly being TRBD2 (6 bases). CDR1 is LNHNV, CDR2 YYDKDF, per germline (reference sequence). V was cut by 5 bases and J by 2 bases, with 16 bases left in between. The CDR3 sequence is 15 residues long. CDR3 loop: CATSGRTPPTYEQYF. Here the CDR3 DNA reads TGTGCCACCAGCGGGAGGACTCCCCCCACCTACGAGCAGTACTTC.

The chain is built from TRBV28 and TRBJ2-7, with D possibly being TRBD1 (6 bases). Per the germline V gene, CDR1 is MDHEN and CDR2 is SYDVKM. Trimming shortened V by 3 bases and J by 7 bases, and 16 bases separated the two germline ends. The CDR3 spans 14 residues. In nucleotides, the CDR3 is TGTGCCAGCAGTTTTTACAAGGTGAGGGGGGAGCAGTACTTC. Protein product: CASSFYKVRGEQYF.

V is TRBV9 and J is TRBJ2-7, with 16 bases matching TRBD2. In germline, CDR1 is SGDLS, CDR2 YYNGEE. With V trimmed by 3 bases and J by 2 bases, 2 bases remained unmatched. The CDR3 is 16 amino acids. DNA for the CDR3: TGTGCCAGCAGCGATGGGACTAGCGGGGGGGCCTACGAGCAGTACTTC. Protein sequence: CASSDGTSGGAYEQYF.

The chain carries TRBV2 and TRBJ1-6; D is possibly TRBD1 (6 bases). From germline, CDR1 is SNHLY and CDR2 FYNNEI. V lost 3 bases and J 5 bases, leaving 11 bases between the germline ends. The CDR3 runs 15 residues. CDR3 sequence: CASSDVRGNNSPLHF. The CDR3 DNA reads TGTGCCAGCAGTGATGTAAGGGGGAATAATTCACCCCTCCACTTT.

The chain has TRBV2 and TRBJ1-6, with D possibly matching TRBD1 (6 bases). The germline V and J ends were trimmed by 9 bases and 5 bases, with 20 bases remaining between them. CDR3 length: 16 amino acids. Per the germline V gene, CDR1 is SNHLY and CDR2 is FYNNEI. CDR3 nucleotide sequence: TGTGCCAGTTTCAGGGGCCTACTTCGGGATAATTCACCCCTCCACTTT. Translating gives CASFRGLLRDNSPLHF.

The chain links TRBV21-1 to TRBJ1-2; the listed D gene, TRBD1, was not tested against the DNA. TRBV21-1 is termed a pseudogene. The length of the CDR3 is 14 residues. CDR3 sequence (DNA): TGTGCCAGCAGCAAAGGACAGGGTAAGTTGGGCTACACCTTC. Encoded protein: CASSKGQGKLGYTF.

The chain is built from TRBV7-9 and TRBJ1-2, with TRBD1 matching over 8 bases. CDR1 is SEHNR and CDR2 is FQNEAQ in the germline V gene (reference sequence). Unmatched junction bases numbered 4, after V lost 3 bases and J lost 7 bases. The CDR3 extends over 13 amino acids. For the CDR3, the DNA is TGTGCCAGCAGCTTGACAGGGGTCATTGGCTACACCTTC. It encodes CASSLTGVIGYTF.

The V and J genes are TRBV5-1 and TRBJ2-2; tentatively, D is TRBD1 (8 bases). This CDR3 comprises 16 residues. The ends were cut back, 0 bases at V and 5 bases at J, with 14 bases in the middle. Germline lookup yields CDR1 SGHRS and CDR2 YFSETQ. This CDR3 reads CASSLVDREGTGELFF. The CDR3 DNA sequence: TGCGCCAGCAGCTTGGTGGACAGGGAGGGTACCGGGGAGCTGTTTTTT.

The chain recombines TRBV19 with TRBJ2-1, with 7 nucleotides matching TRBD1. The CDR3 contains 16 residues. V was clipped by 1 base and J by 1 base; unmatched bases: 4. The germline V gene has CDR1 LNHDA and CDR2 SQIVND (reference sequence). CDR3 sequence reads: CASSIGRGQSYNEQFF. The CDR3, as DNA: TGTGCCAGTAGTATAGGAAGGGGACAGTCCTACAATGAGCAGTTCTTC.